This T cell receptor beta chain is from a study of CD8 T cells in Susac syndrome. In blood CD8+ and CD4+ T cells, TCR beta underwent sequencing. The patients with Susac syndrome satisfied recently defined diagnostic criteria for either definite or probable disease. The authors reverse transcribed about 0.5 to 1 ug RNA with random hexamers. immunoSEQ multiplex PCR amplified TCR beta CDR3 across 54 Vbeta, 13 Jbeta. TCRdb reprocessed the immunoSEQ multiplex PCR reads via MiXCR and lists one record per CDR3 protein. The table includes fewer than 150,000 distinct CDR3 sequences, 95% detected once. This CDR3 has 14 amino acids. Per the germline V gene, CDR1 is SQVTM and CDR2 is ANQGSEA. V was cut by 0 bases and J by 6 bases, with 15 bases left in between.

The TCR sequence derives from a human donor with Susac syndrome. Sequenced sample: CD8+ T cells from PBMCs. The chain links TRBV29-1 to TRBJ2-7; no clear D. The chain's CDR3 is CSVEDPPNTVEQYF. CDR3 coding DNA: TGCAGCGTTGAAGATCCGCCAAATACGGTCGAGCAGTACTTC.